The 28 T cell receptor beta chains below all came from one sample that was sequenced in a study of blood T cell repertoires in COVID-19. Clones were read by immunoSEQ multiplex PCR, and TCRdb kept only the in-frame ones, dropping some. The sample has 300,000 to 350,000 clones, roughly nine tenths seen once. Sequenced material: peripheral blood. Receptors were obtained from a man younger than 35 with active or convalescent COVID-19.

The rearrangement links TRBV3-1 (or the pseudogene TRBV3-2) to TRBJ2-7, with D perhaps matching TRBD1 (6 bases). V lost 0 bases, J lost 2 bases, and 11 bases lay in between. This CDR3 is 15 amino acids long. Germline assignment: CDR1 LGHDT and CDR2 YNNKEL (reference sequence). The CDR3 is CASSQDYRVTYEQYF. CDR3 bases: TGTGCCAGCAGCCAAGATTACAGGGTGACCTACGAGCAGTACTTC.

The chain carries TRBV7-9 and TRBJ2-1; D is uncertain. Trimming pared 0 bases from V and 8 bases from J, leaving 5 bases between. This CDR3 is built from 12 residues. The germline V gene encodes CDR1 SEHNR and CDR2 FQNEAQ (reference sequence). The chain's CDR3 is CASSLAADEQFF. The DNA of the CDR3 is TGTGCCAGCAGCTTAGCTGCGGATGAGCAGTTCTTC.

This clone was seen a single time. CDR3 nucleotide sequence: TGTGCCGTACAGACGAACACTGAAGCTTTCTTT. Protein product: CAVQTNTEAFF. V is TRBV28 and J is TRBJ1-1; D is ambiguous. V gave up 11 bases and J gave up 1 base, with 8 bases separating them. Germline V gene sequence: CDR1 MDHEN, CDR2 SYDVKM. The CDR3 spans 11 residues.

The rearrangement joins TRBV21-1 to TRBJ2-7; TRBD1 is the table's D call and was not checked against the DNA. TRBV21-1 is a documented pseudogene. The CDR3 runs to 15 residues. This CDR3 reads CASSIRGRFSYEQYF. The DNA of the CDR3 is TGTGCCAGCAGCATCAGGGGGAGGTTCTCCTACGAGCAGTACTTC.

This clone was counted only a few times. The chain employs TRBV5-1 and TRBJ1-3; a weak D match, TRBD1 (6 bases). The CDR3 runs to 15 residues. Per germline, CDR1 SGHRS and CDR2 YFSETQ. With 2 bases removed from V and 6 bases from J, the gap between germline ends came to 15 bases. Here the CDR3 DNA reads TGCGCCAGCAGCTTCGGGGCGAGGGGGATAAACACCATATATTTT. It translates to CASSFGARGINTIYF.

The chain links TRBV28 to TRBJ1-6; D is undetermined. Germline lookup yields CDR1 MDHEN and CDR2 SYDVKM. V was cut by 8 bases and J by 10 bases, with 18 bases left in between. The CDR3 contains 14 residues. The CDR3 loop is CASATGSLGSPLHF. CDR3 sequence (DNA): TGTGCCAGCGCCACGGGGTCGTTGGGATCACCCCTCCACTTT.

This clone was counted once. The chain joins TRBV12-3 or TRBV12-4 to TRBJ1-5; D gene ambiguous. The V end lost 6 bases, the J end lost 8 bases, and 11 bases lay between the germline ends. The CDR3 has 12 amino acids. The CDR3 nucleotides are TGTGCCAGCAGCCACGACAACGAGCCCCAGCATTTT. Its translation: CASSHDNEPQHF.

J is TRBJ2-5 and V is TRBV5-8; D might be TRBD2 (6 bases). V lost 1 base and J 5 bases, leaving 12 bases between the germline ends. Germline V lookup: CDR1 SGHTS, CDR2 YDEGEE. The CDR3 has 14 residues. The CDR3 DNA reads as TGTGCCAGCAGCTTGACTAGCCCGGCGGAGACCCAGTACTTC. This codes for CASSLTSPAETQYF. The entire variable domain, with the rest obtained from reference TRBV5-8 and TRBJ2-5, is as follows: EAGVTQSPTHLIKTRGQQATLRCSPISGHTSVYWYQQALGLGLQFLLWYDEGEERNRGNFPPRFSGRQFPNYSSELNVNALELEDSALYLCASSLTSPAETQYFGPGTRLLVL.

This chain connects TRBV6-1 to TRBJ1-1, with D possibly being TRBD1 (6 bases). The CDR3 totals 17 residues. Germline V CDR1 and CDR2: MNHNS, SASEGT. Trimming left V 4 bases short and J 0 bases short, with 18 bases between. Here the CDR3 DNA reads TGTGCCAGCAGTGTCACCCCAGGGGACCTCCTGAACACTGAAGCTTTCTTT. It encodes CASSVTPGDLLNTEAFF.

This sequence joins TRBV7-9 and TRBJ2-1; 12 positions agree with TRBD2. Per the germline V gene, CDR1 is SEHNR and CDR2 is FQNEAQ (reference sequence). Trimming at V came to 4 bases and at J to 8 bases, leaving 12 bases not matched to a gene. CDR3 length equals 17 residues. CDR3 sequence reads: CASSSSPSGRAIHEQFF. The CDR3 DNA is TGTGCCAGCAGCTCATCACCTAGCGGGAGGGCCATCCATGAGCAGTTCTTC.

The chain employs TRBV10-3 and TRBJ1-4, with no clear D. This CDR3 contains 13 residues. Deletions cut 6 bases from V and 5 bases from J, with 10 bases between. Germline V lookup: CDR1 ENHRY, CDR2 SYGVKD. The CDR3 DNA sequence: TGTGCCATCAGGGCGGCTGAGAATGAAAAACTGTTTTTT. It is translated as CAIRAAENEKLFF.

The chain links TRBV5-1 to TRBJ2-1, with 12 bases identical to TRBD2. This CDR3 is 17 amino acids long. Germline loops: CDR1 SGHRS, CDR2 YFSETQ. V shed 4 bases and J 4 bases; nucleotides not matched to a gene: 9. The CDR3 DNA reads TGCGCCAGCAGCCCCGCGTTGGGACTAGCGGGTTACAATGAGCAGTTCTTC. The encoded protein is CASSPALGLAGYNEQFF.

The sample holds one count of this clone. V gene TRBV19 combines with J gene TRBJ2-6; D uncertain. The length of the CDR3 is 15 residues. With 3 bases removed from V and 3 bases from J, the gap between germline ends came to 9 bases. CDR1 is LNHDA and CDR2 is SQIVND in the germline V gene (reference sequence). CDR3 in DNA: TGTGCCAGTAGTATTACATCCCGTGGGGCCAACGTCCTGACTTTC. Encoded protein: CASSITSRGANVLTF. The entire variable domain, with the rest obtained from reference TRBV19 and TRBJ2-6, is as follows: DGGITQSPKYLFRKEGQNVTLSCEQNLNHDAMYWYRQDPGQGLRLIYYSQIVNDFQKGDIAEGYSVSREKKESFPLTVTSAQKNPTAFYLCASSITSRGANVLTFGAGSRLTVL.

V usage is TRBV12-5 and J usage is TRBJ2-7; D is uncertain. Germline CDR1 reads LGHNT; CDR2 reads FRNRAP. Trimming pared 9 bases from V and 5 bases from J, leaving 17 bases between. CDR3 size: 13 residues. Written as DNA, the CDR3 is TGTGCTAGAACGGTGCTTCAGGCCCACGAGCAGTACTTC. Its translation: CARTVLQAHEQYF. The variable domain in full, completed from reference TRBV12-5 and TRBJ2-7, reads DARVTQTPRHKVTEMGQEVTMRCQPILGHNTVFWYRQTMMQGLELLAYFRNRAPLDDSGMPKDRFSAEMPDATLATLKIQPSEPRDSAVYFCARTVLQAHEQYFGPGTRLTVT.

The chain is built from TRBV18 and TRBJ2-1, with 12 bases that match TRBD2. The J segment lost 6 bases and the V segment lost 5 bases, leaving 8 bases of the junction unmatched. CDR3 length equals 16 residues. Germline lookup yields CDR1 KGHSH and CDR2 LQKENI. CDR3 DNA: TGTGCCAGCTCAAGACCGGGACTAGCGGGTATCAATGAGCAGTTCTTC. Its protein product is CASSRPGLAGINEQFF.

The chain couples TRBV5-1 to TRBJ1-3; a weak D match, TRBD1 (5 bases). The CDR3 sequence is 15 residues long. The V end was cut by 5 bases, the J end by 2 bases, with 14 bases between. The V gene's germline CDR1 is SGHRS and CDR2 YFSETQ. The CDR3 DNA follows: TGCGCCAGCAGTCCTGGGGCATTGGCTGGAAACACCATATATTTT. Its protein product is CASSPGALAGNTIYF.

The count of this clone is one. This chain connects TRBV5-1 to TRBJ1-1; D is unclear. Trimming stripped 4 bases from V and 5 bases from J, with 6 bases between. The CDR3 length is 11 residues. CDR1 SGHRS and CDR2 YFSETQ come from the germline V gene. The CDR3 region has the DNA TGCGCCAGCAGCCTCGGGACTGAAGCTTTCTTT. Translation: CASSLGTEAFF.

This chain joins TRBV13 and TRBJ2-7; D is possibly TRBD1 (6 bases). The CDR3 has 16 residues. Between the trimmed V and J ends, which lost 4 bases and 0 bases, there was a span of 16 bases. The germline V gene encodes CDR1 PRHDT and CDR2 FYEKMQ (reference sequence). The CDR3 nucleotides read TGTGCCAGCAGCTGGGAAAAGGGGGTTAACTCCTACGAGCAGTACTTC. This sequence encodes CASSWEKGVNSYEQYF.

This clone appeared a few times. The chain uses TRBV11-2 and TRBJ2-1; 9 bases align to TRBD1. The CDR3 is 16 amino acids. V dropped 2 bases and J dropped 7; count of bases not matched to a gene: 9. The V gene's germline CDR1 is SGHAT and CDR2 FQNNGV. CDR3 residues: CASSLITGTGRNEQFF. The CDR3 bases are TGTGCCAGCAGCTTAATAACCGGGACAGGGAGGAATGAGCAGTTCTTC.

The V call is TRBV21-1, the J call TRBJ1-5; TRBD1, the table's D call, was not compared with the DNA. TRBV21-1 is a listed pseudogene. The CDR3 is made up of 15 amino acids. The CDR3 here is CASRDRGYSNQPQHF. Written as DNA, the CDR3 is TGTGCCAGCCGGGACAGGGGCTATAGCAATCAGCCCCAGCATTTT.

V usage is TRBV6-5 and J usage is TRBJ2-7; D remains unclear. Per germline, CDR1 MNHEY and CDR2 SVGAGI. Trimming left V 5 bases short and J 2 bases short, with 10 bases between. This CDR3 is built from 13 residues. CDR3 region: CASSRGEAYEQYF. CDR3 DNA: TGTGCCAGCAGTCGCGGAGAAGCCTACGAGCAGTACTTC.

J is TRBJ2-7 and V is TRBV28; 7 bases map to TRBD1. The CDR3 runs 13 residues. Germline trimming cut 6 bases from V and 5 bases from J; bases unmatched to any gene: 7. Germline CDR1 MDHEN, CDR2 SYDVKM. CDR3 nucleotide sequence: TGTGCCAGCAGCCTGACAGGGTTTCACGAGCAGTACTTC. This sequence encodes CASSLTGFHEQYF. The variable domain in full, completed from reference TRBV28 and TRBJ2-7, reads DVKVTQSSRYLVKRTGEKVFLECVQDMDHENMFWYRQDPGLGLRLIYFSYDVKMKEKGDIPEGYSVSREKKERFSLILESASTNQTSMYLCASSLTGFHEQYFGPGTRLTVT.

V is TRBV27 and J is TRBJ1-6, with D possibly matching TRBD1 (5 bases). The V end was cut by 3 bases, the J end by 13 bases, with 16 bases between. Germline CDR1 is MNHEY and CDR2 is SMNVEV (reference sequence). CDR3 length: 14 residues. DNA for the CDR3: TGTGCCAGCAGTTTCGGTCAGGGAAATTTCCCCCTCCACTTT. This gives the protein CASSFGQGNFPLHF.

The chain is built from TRBV7-6 and TRBJ2-3, with D uncertain. V shed 5 bases and J shed 4 bases, with 4 bases lying between them. The V gene's germline CDR1 is SGHVS and CDR2 FNYEAQ. The CDR3 loop spans 11 amino acids. CDR3 sequence: CASSRADTQYF. The CDR3 coding sequence is TGTGCCAGCAGCCGTGCAGATACGCAGTATTTT.

This clone was counted ten times or more. The CDR3 spells CASSLGGAGDVYNEQFF. The CDR3 DNA follows: TGTGCCAGCAGCTTAGGTGGGGCAGGTGATGTCTACAATGAGCAGTTCTTC. This chain links TRBV7-9 with TRBJ2-1; tentatively, D is TRBD1 (5 bases). Germline values: CDR1 SEHNR, CDR2 FQNEAQ (reference sequence). CDR3 size: 17 residues. The V gene lost 1 base and the J gene lost 3 bases, with 16 bases spanning the gap.

The chain combines TRBV10-3 with TRBJ2-5; D might be TRBD2 (6 bases). The CDR3 loop spans 12 amino acids. Germline loops: CDR1 ENHRY, CDR2 SYGVKD. Trimming pared 4 bases from V and 5 bases from J, leaving 8 bases between. The CDR3 sequence: CAISAGVETQYF. The CDR3 nucleotides read TGTGCCATCAGTGCGGGGGTGGAGACCCAGTACTTC.

The V gene is TRBV2, the J gene TRBJ2-4; D is unresolved. Germline CDR1 and CDR2: SNHLY and FYNNEI. V dropped 4 bases and J dropped 1 base, with 8 bases sitting between them. This CDR3 is built from 14 residues. The CDR3 sequence: CASSVAVAKNIQYF. In nucleotides, the CDR3 is TGTGCCAGCAGTGTGGCGGTGGCCAAAAACATTCAGTACTTC.

CDR3 amino acids: CASSVAVPAGVLDTQYF. CDR3 nucleotide sequence: TGTGCCAGCAGCGTAGCTGTTCCAGCGGGGGTACTGGATACGCAGTATTTT. The chain joins TRBV9 to TRBJ2-3; 8 bases are shared with TRBD2. Germline V CDR1 and CDR2: SGDLS, YYNGEE. V dropped 0 bases and J dropped 6; count of bases not matched to a gene: 12. This CDR3 comprises 17 residues.